This TCR beta chain was identified during a study of early T cells in non-severe SARS-CoV-2 infection. Unique molecular identifiers were affixed to single, distinct cDNA molecules. From the 5' RACE reads, TCRdb called clonotypes with MiXCR, one entry per CDR3 protein. The sample holds 110,000 or so distinct CDR3 sequences; about 12% are singletons and the top ten take around 3.2%. The CDR3 loop spans 13 amino acids. Trimming removed 1 base from V and 6 bases from J, with 10 bases in between. Looked up from germline, CDR1 is GTSNPN and CDR2 is SVGIG (reference sequence). This rearrangement joins TRBV30 to TRBJ1-5, with D unresolved. Material: whole blood. The TCR originated in an adult who was a healthcare worker with PCR-confirmed SARS-CoV-2 infection or an uninfected control (not recorded which). In DNA form, the CDR3 reads TGTGCCTGGAGTGGGGTCTCGTTTCAGCCCCAGCATTTT. Protein product: CAWSGVSFQPQHF. Complete variable domain (other parts from reference TRBV30 and TRBJ1-5): SQTIHQWPATLVQPVGSPLSLECTVEGTSNPNLYWYRQAAGRGLQLLFYSVGIGQISSEVPQNLSASRPQDRQFILSSKKLLLSDSGFYLCAWSGVSFQPQHFGDGTRLSIL.